These 2 T cell receptor beta chains originate from one sample sequenced in a study of blood T cell repertoires in COVID-19. Profiling relied on immunoSEQ multiplex PCR, and the TCRdb table lists in-frame clones only, not all of them. The data hold about 59,000 clones, with around 79% observed a single time. Sequencing input: peripheral blood. The receptors stem from a man in his 60s with acute or convalescent COVID-19.

The V call is TRBV6-5, the J call TRBJ2-7; 8 nucleotides line up with TRBD1. CDR3 length: 15 amino acids. The germline gives CDR1 MNHEY, CDR2 SVGAGI. With 6 bases clipped from V and 2 bases from J, the junction kept 9 bases outside the gene matches. CDR3 DNA sequence: TGTGCCAGCAGCAATCCGGGACAGGCCACCTACGAGCAGTACTTC. It specifies CASSNPGQATYEQYF.

This sequence joins TRBV7-2 and TRBJ2-1, with 13 positions matching TRBD2. This CDR3 is built from 19 residues. J lost 0 bases, V lost 5 bases, and 10 bases had no gene match. CDR1 is SGHTA and CDR2 is FQGNSA in the germline V gene. The DNA for the CDR3 is TGTGCCAGCAGCACCAGACTAGCGGGAGGCTCGAGCTCCTACAATGAGCAGTTCTTC. Protein: CASSTRLAGGSSSYNEQFF.